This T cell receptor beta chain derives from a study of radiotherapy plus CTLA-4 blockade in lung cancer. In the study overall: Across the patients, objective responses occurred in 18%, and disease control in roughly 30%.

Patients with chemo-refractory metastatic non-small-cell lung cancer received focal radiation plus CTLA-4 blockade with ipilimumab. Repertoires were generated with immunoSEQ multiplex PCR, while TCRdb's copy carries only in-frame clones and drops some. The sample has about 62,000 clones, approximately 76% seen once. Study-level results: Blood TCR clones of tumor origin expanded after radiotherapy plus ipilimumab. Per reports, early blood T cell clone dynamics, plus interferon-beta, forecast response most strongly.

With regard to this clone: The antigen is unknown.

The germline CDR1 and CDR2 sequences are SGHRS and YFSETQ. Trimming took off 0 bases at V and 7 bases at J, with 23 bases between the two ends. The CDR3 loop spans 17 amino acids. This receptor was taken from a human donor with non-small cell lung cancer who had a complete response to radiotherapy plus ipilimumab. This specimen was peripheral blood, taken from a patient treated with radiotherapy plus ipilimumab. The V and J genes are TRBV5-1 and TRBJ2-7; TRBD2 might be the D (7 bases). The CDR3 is CASSLAPGGGRAGEQYF. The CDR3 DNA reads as TGCGCCAGCAGCTTGGCCCCTGGCGGGGGCCGTGCGGGAGAGCAGTACTTC.